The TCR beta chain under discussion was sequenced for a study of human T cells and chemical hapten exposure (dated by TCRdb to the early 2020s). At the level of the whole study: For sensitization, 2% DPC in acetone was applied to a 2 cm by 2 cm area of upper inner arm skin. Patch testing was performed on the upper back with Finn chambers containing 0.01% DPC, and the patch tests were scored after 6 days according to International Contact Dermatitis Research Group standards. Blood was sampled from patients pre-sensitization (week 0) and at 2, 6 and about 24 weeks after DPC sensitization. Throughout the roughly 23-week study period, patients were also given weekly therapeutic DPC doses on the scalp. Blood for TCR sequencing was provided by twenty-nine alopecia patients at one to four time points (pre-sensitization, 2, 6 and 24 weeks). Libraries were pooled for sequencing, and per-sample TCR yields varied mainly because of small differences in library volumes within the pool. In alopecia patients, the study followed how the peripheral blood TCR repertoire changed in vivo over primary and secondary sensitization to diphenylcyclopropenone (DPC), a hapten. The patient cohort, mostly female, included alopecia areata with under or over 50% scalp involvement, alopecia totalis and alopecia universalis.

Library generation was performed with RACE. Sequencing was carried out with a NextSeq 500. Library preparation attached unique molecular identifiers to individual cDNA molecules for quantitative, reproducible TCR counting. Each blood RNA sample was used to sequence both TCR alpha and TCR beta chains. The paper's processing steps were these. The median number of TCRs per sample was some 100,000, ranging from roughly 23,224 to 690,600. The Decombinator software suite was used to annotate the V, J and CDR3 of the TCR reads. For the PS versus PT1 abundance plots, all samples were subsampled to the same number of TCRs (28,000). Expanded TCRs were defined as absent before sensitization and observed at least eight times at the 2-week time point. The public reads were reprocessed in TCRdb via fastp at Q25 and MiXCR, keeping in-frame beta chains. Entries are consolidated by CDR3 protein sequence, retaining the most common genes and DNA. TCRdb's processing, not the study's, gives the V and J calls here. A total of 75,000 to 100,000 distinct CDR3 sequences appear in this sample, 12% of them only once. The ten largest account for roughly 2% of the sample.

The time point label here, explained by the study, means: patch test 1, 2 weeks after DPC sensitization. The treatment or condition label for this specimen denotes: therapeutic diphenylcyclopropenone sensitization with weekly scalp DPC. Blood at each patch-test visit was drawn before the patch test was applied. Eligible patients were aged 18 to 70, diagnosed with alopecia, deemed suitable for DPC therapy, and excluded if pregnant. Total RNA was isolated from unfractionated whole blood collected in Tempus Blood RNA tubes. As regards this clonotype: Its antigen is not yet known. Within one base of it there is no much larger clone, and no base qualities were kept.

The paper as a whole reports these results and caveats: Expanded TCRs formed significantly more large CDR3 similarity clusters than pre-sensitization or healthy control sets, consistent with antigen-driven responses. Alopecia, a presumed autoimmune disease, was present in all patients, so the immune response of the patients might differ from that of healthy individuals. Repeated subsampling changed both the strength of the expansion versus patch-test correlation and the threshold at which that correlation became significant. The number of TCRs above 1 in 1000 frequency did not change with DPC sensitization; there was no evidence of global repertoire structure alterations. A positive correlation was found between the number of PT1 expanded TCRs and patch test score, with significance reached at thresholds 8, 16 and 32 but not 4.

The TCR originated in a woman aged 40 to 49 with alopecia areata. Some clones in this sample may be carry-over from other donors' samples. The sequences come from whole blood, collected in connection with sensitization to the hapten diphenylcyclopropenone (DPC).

Here the CDR3 is given as CASSRSSGFSTDTQYF. The base sequence is TGTGCCAGCAGTCGATCCAGCGGGTTCAGCACAGATACGCAGTATTTT. Recombination connected TRBV6-2 or TRBV6-3 to TRBJ2-3; possibly the D gene is TRBD2, per 6 matching bases. V drops 5 bases and J drops 0 bases, leaving 15 bases in between. CDR1 and CDR2 were assigned from the germline V gene as MNHEY and SVGEGT. The CDR3 measures 16 amino acids from cysteine to phenylalanine. The only DNA kept is the CDR3, 48 bases in frame from the first base.